The 32 T cell receptor beta chains below come from one sample, sequenced in a study of blood T cell repertoires in COVID-19. Measured with immunoSEQ multiplex PCR; TCRdb has only the in-frame clones, and not every one. Counted here are roughly 270,000 clones, around 85% occurring once; the ten biggest clones make up 4.5% to 5.5%. Sequencing input: peripheral blood. The origin of the receptors is a man in his fifties or sixties with active or convalescent COVID-19.

A single count supports this clone. The chain links TRBV6-5 to TRBJ1-2; the D gene is possibly TRBD1 (5 bases). Per the germline V gene, CDR1 is MNHEY and CDR2 is SVGAGI. V dropped 6 bases and J dropped 6 bases, with 17 bases sitting between them. This CDR3 is 14 amino acids long. Here the CDR3 DNA reads TGTGCCAGCAGCGCGACTCAGGGTGTCGATGGCTACACCTTC. Its translation: CASSATQGVDGYTF.

This clone has just one count. The V gene is TRBV7-9, the J gene TRBJ1-2; 7 bases line up with TRBD1. This CDR3 has 15 residues. The J segment lost 6 bases and the V segment lost 5 bases, leaving 12 bases of the junction unmatched. Germline lookup yields CDR1 SEHNR and CDR2 FQNEAQ (reference sequence). Written as DNA, the CDR3 is TGTGCCAGCAGCCCGCGGACAGGTCCTAGGGATGGCTACACCTTC. It yields the protein CASSPRTGPRDGYTF.

The V call is TRBV5-1, the J call TRBJ1-1; TRBD1 might be the D (5 bases). V lost 0 bases and J 1 base, leaving 10 bases between the germline ends. The CDR3 totals 15 residues. CDR1 SGHRS and CDR2 YFSETQ come from the germline V gene. The CDR3, as DNA: TGCGCCAGCAGCTTGGGCCAGGGCGGGAACACTGAAGCTTTCTTT. Its translation is CASSLGQGGNTEAFF. Full variable domain (missing parts from reference TRBV5-1 and TRBJ1-1): KAGVTQTPRYLIKTRGQQVTLSCSPISGHRSVSWYQQTPGQGLQFLFEYFSETQRNKGNFPGRFSGRQFSNSRSEMNVSTLELGDSALYLCASSLGQGGNTEAFFGQGTRLTVV.

The chain recombines TRBV30 with TRBJ2-1; 13 positions agree with TRBD2. The CDR3 is made up of 15 amino acids. Losses at the gene ends were 2 bases for V and 5 bases for J; bases not matched to a gene: 3. Germline CDR1 and CDR2: GTSNPN and SVGIG (reference sequence). The CDR3 spells CAWSWGLAGNNEQFF. For the CDR3, the DNA is TGTGCCTGGAGTTGGGGACTAGCGGGAAACAATGAGCAGTTCTTC.

The rearrangement joins TRBV28 to TRBJ2-5; TRBD1 matches 9 bases. The V gene's germline CDR1 is MDHEN and CDR2 SYDVKM. CDR3 size: 15 residues. The V and J ends lost 4 bases and 4 bases, in that order; junction bases with no gene match: 7. The CDR3 loop reads CASSSSQGARETQYF. DNA of the CDR3: TGTGCCAGCAGTTCATCACAGGGGGCTAGAGAGACCCAGTACTTC.

This chain links TRBV19 with TRBJ1-2, with 7 bases lining up with TRBD1. CDR3 length equals 16 residues. With V trimmed by 1 base and J by 6 bases, 11 bases remained unmatched. CDR1 is LNHDA and CDR2 is SQIVND in the germline V gene (reference sequence). This CDR3 reads CASSIVGGQSLDGYTF. The CDR3 DNA follows: TGTGCCAGTAGTATAGTAGGGGGACAGAGCCTGGATGGCTACACCTTC. The full variable domain, completed using reference TRBV19 and TRBJ1-2, is DGGITQSPKYLFRKEGQNVTLSCEQNLNHDAMYWYRQDPGQGLRLIYYSQIVNDFQKGDIAEGYSVSREKKESFPLTVTSAQKNPTAFYLCASSIVGGQSLDGYTFGSGTRLTVV.

The V call is TRBV2, the J call TRBJ2-3; 7 bases align to TRBD2. From germline, CDR1 is SNHLY and CDR2 FYNNEI. There are 16 residues in the CDR3. V shed 7 bases and J 3 bases; nucleotides not matched to a gene: 13. The CDR3 spells CASKEEPGTITDTQYF. CDR3 nucleotides: TGTGCCAGCAAAGAGGAGCCCGGGACTATTACAGATACGCAGTATTTT.

The chain recombines TRBV2 with TRBJ1-5, with 7 bases that match TRBD1. The V gene end was trimmed by 6 bases and the J gene end by 7 bases; junction bases not matched to a gene: 3. Germline loops: CDR1 SNHLY, CDR2 FYNNEI. The CDR3 contains 12 residues. The CDR3 reads CASRAQGQPQHF. The CDR3 bases are TGTGCCAGCAGGGCACAGGGGCAGCCCCAGCATTTT.

The count of this clone is one. This chain uses TRBV9 with TRBJ1-1; the D gene is possibly TRBD1 (6 bases). From germline, CDR1 is SGDLS and CDR2 YYNGEE. The CDR3 spans 14 residues. V was trimmed by 4 bases and J by 4 bases, leaving 14 bases between them. CDR3 DNA sequence: TGTGCCAGCAGCCCAACACAGGGTAGCACTGAAGCTTTCTTT. Its protein is CASSPTQGSTEAFF.

As concerns this clone: Within the sample, other DNA sequences also encode this same CDR3. The chain uses TRBV2 and TRBJ2-3, with D possibly TRBD1 on 5 matching bases. The V end was cut by 5 bases, the J end by 3 bases, with 6 bases between. Germline CDR1 is SNHLY and CDR2 is FYNNEI. The CDR3 length is 12 residues. The CDR3 DNA reads as TGTGCCAGCAGTAGACAGACAGATACGCAGTATTTT. Protein sequence: CASSRQTDTQYF.

The chain uses TRBV7-8 and TRBJ2-2; D unclear. This CDR3 has 14 amino acids. V shed 4 bases and J shed 0 bases, with 6 bases lying between them. The V gene's germline CDR1 is SGHVS and CDR2 FQNEAQ. This CDR3 reads CASSSTPNTGELFF. The CDR3 coding sequence is TGTGCCAGCAGCTCGACACCGAACACCGGGGAGCTGTTTTTT.

The V gene is TRBV11-2, the J gene TRBJ2-3; 7 positions match TRBD2. V trimming: 6 bases; J trimming: 3 bases; junction bases outside the gene matches: 12. CDR1 SGHAT and CDR2 FQNNGV come from the germline V gene. This CDR3 contains 16 residues. The DNA of the CDR3 is TGTGCCAGCAGACCAGCGGGAACTAGACTGACAGATACGCAGTATTTT. Translation: CASRPAGTRLTDTQYF.

V and J are TRBV7-6 and TRBJ2-1; D might be TRBD2 (6 bases). Germline V gene data show CDR1 as SGHVS and CDR2 as FNYEAQ. The CDR3 spans 9 residues. Trimming pared 4 bases from V and 15 bases from J, leaving 7 bases between. The CDR3 protein is CASSSGGFF. In DNA form, the CDR3 reads TGTGCCAGCAGCTCCGGGGGGTTCTTC.

This chain links TRBV19 with TRBJ2-2, with 7 bases that match TRBD1. After removal of 10 bases from V and 0 bases from J, the junction contained 17 bases not matched to a gene. CDR1 and CDR2 (germline): LNHDA, SQIVND (reference sequence). The CDR3 has 18 amino acids. The CDR3 is CAKQKTDRFPSNTGELFF. The DNA of the CDR3 is TGTGCCAAACAAAAGACGGACAGGTTCCCTTCGAACACCGGGGAGCTGTTTTTT.

The chain combines TRBV5-1 with TRBJ2-6; D might be TRBD1 (5 bases). This CDR3 is built from 18 residues. Trimming stripped 5 bases from V and 0 bases from J, with 18 bases between. Germline lookup yields CDR1 SGHRS and CDR2 YFSETQ. Written as DNA, the CDR3 is TGCGCCAGCAGTAGTAGGGGCGGTGCGAGCTCTGGGGCCAACGTCCTGACTTTC. Translating it yields CASSSRGGASSGANVLTF.

The J gene is TRBJ1-6, the V gene TRBV4-2, with D perhaps matching TRBD1 (5 bases). Germline CDR1 reads LGHNA; CDR2 reads YNFKEQ. The length of the CDR3 is 16 residues. Trimming took 0 bases from V and 7 from J, leaving 13 bases between them. The CDR3 is CASSQDPARANSPLHF. Here the CDR3 DNA reads TGTGCCAGCAGCCAAGATCCCGCCAGGGCAAATTCACCCCTCCACTTT.

This clone has just a few counts. This chain uses TRBV19 with TRBJ1-1, with 7 bases lining up with TRBD1. This CDR3 is built from 17 residues. Germline assignment: CDR1 LNHDA and CDR2 SQIVND (reference sequence). Losses at the gene ends were 1 base for V and 1 base for J; bases not matched to a gene: 9. The CDR3 DNA reads TGTGCCAGTAGTATAGGAGGGACAGTGATGGGGAACACTGAAGCTTTCTTT. It specifies CASSIGGTVMGNTEAFF.

The chain joins TRBV4-1 to TRBJ1-2, with 7 bases lining up with TRBD1. The CDR3 extends over 16 amino acids. The germline CDR1 and CDR2 sequences are MGHRA and YSYEKL. With 1 base clipped from V and 5 bases from J, the junction kept 10 bases outside the gene matches. CDR3 residues: CASSQARQGLRYGYTF. CDR3 nucleotides: TGCGCCAGCAGCCAAGCCCGACAGGGTTTGCGGTATGGCTACACCTTC.

CDR3 coding DNA: TGTGCCAGCAGCTTGGATCTAGCGGGAGGAACCGGGGAGCTGTTTTTT. Translation: CASSLDLAGGTGELFF. This chain links TRBV5-6 with TRBJ2-2; TRBD2 matches 11 bases. Losses at the gene ends were 0 bases for V and 5 bases for J; bases not matched to a gene: 3. This CDR3 region has 16 residues. From germline, CDR1 is SGHDT and CDR2 YYEEEE.

The chain uses TRBV5-1 and TRBJ2-7; TRBD1 might be the D (6 bases). The germline CDR1 and CDR2 sequences are SGHRS and YFSETQ. This CDR3 is 13 amino acids long. The germline V and J ends were trimmed by 0 bases and 3 bases, with 7 bases remaining between them. The CDR3 DNA reads TGCGCCAGCAGCTTGGAACAGGGCTACGAGCAGTACTTC. Translation gives CASSLEQGYEQYF.

The genes are TRBV2 and TRBJ1-2, with a possible D match to TRBD1 (5 bases). V lost 6 bases to trimming and J lost 2 bases, with 7 bases between them. Germline V gives CDR1 SNHLY, CDR2 FYNNEI. CDR3 length: 12 amino acids. CDR3 DNA: TGTGCCAGCAGCCAGGGCAACTATGGCTACACCTTC. It translates to CASSQGNYGYTF.

The chain has TRBV28 and TRBJ2-7, with 8 bases matching TRBD1. This CDR3 region has 15 residues. Trimming at V came to 5 bases and at J to 0 bases, leaving 6 bases not matched to a gene. CDR1 and CDR2 from the germline V gene are MDHEN and SYDVKM. CDR3 bases: TGTGCCAGCAGTCCCCAGGGGGCCCTCTCCTACGAGCAGTACTTC. Protein sequence: CASSPQGALSYEQYF.

The J gene is TRBJ1-5, the V gene TRBV19, with D possibly matching TRBD1 (5 bases). V lost 5 bases and J lost 5, with 13 bases in between. Germline V gene data show CDR1 as LNHDA and CDR2 as SQIVND (reference sequence). This CDR3 contains 14 residues. Here the CDR3 reads CASSDSSPYQPQHF. As DNA, the CDR3 is TGTGCCAGTAGTGACAGCTCCCCGTATCAGCCCCAGCATTTT.

The V call is TRBV30, the J call TRBJ1-2; weak D call: TRBD1 (6 bases). Germline-derived CDR1 and CDR2 are GTSNPN and SVGIG (reference sequence). The V and J ends lost 2 bases and 2 bases respectively, with 12 bases between them. The CDR3 is 14 amino acids. The chain's CDR3 is CAWSPGTLNYGYTF. CDR3 DNA: TGTGCCTGGAGTCCCGGGACACTGAACTATGGCTACACCTTC.

The chain couples TRBV19 to TRBJ2-2, with no clear D. The CDR3 spans 16 residues. Trimming removed 3 bases from V and 0 bases from J, with 11 bases in between. Looked up from germline, CDR1 is LNHDA and CDR2 is SQIVND (reference sequence). In nucleotides, the CDR3 is TGTGCCAGTAGTATCGTTGGCGGAACGAACACCGGGGAGCTGTTTTTT. Translating it yields CASSIVGGTNTGELFF.

The chain combines TRBV7-9 with TRBJ1-5, with 7 positions matching TRBD1. The CDR3 has 15 residues. V was pared by 5 bases and J by 3 bases, with 7 bases of the junction left unmatched. Germline assignment: CDR1 SEHNR and CDR2 FQNEAQ (reference sequence). Here the CDR3 reads CASSRGTAINQPQHF. CDR3 DNA sequence: TGTGCCAGCAGCCGCGGGACAGCGATCAATCAGCCCCAGCATTTT.

This clone was observed once. The gene calls are TRBV4-3 and TRBJ2-3, with TRBD2 matching 8 bases. The CDR3 is 15 amino acids. Germline CDR1 LGHNA, CDR2 YSLEER. The V and J ends lost 4 bases and 2 bases, in that order; junction bases with no gene match: 5. The CDR3 spells CASSPTSGSTDTQYF. In nucleotides, the CDR3 is TGCGCCAGCAGCCCCACTAGCGGCTCCACAGATACGCAGTATTTT.

This rearrangement joins TRBV4-2 to TRBJ2-7, with D perhaps matching TRBD2 (5 bases). V lost 6 bases to trimming and J lost 4 bases, with 19 bases between them. This CDR3 contains 15 residues. CDR1 and CDR2 from the germline V gene are LGHNA and YNFKEQ. The CDR3 coding sequence is TGTGCCAGCAGACCTGGCGGAGGAACTGGGTACGAGCAGTACTTC. Translated, it gives CASRPGGGTGYEQYF.

This chain links TRBV7-3 with TRBJ2-5, with 9 bases fitting TRBD1. The J segment lost 5 bases and the V segment lost 3 bases, leaving 4 bases of the junction unmatched. The germline gives CDR1 SGHTA, CDR2 FQGTGA. This CDR3 region has 14 residues. CDR3 sequence reads: CASSFGTGSETQYF. The CDR3 DNA reads TGTGCCAGCAGCTTCGGGACAGGGAGCGAGACCCAGTACTTC. The full variable domain, in which reference TRBV7-3 and TRBJ2-5 provide the parts outside the CDR3, is GAGVSQTPSNKVTEKGKYVELRCDPISGHTALYWYRQSLGQGPEFLIYFQGTGAADDSGLPNDRFFAVRPEGSVSTLKIQRTERGDSAVYLCASSFGTGSETQYFGPGTRLLVL.

This clone was counted a single time. This chain links TRBV3-1 (or the pseudogene TRBV3-2) with TRBJ2-3, with 7 bases identical to TRBD1. V lost 1 base to trimming and J lost 0 bases; unmatched junction nucleotides: 4. Germline V gene lookup returns CDR1 LGHDT and CDR2 YNNKEL (reference sequence). This CDR3 spans 16 amino acids. CDR3 in amino acids: CASSQGARGSTDTQYF. For the CDR3, the DNA is TGTGCCAGCAGCCAAGGGGCCAGGGGGAGCACAGATACGCAGTATTTT.

V and J are TRBV28 and TRBJ1-5; 7 bases map to TRBD1. The CDR3 spans 13 residues. J was trimmed by 6 bases and V by 2 bases; bases with no gene match: 1. The germline V gene has CDR1 MDHEN and CDR2 SYDVKM. The CDR3 loop is CASSLPGGQPQHF. CDR3 nucleotides: TGTGCCAGCAGTTTACCAGGGGGTCAGCCCCAGCATTTT.

This clone was seen once. The CDR3, as DNA: TGTGCCAGTAGTATCCAGAACAATAATTCACCCCTCCACTTT. Translated, it gives CASSIQNNNSPLHF. The V and J genes are TRBV19 and TRBJ1-6; D call uncertain. V was trimmed by 3 bases and J by 5 bases, leaving 8 bases between them. Germline lookup yields CDR1 LNHDA and CDR2 SQIVND (reference sequence). CDR3 length: 14 residues.